Sequencing of this TCR beta chain was carried out in a study of vaccination effects on CD4 cells after COVID-19. The ViraFEST assay expanded antigen-specific CD4+ T cells with viral peptide pools before sequencing. Subsequent to a culture period of more than 8 days, CD4+ T cells were isolated. Recipients of the vaccine had no prior SARS-CoV-2 infection and negative nucleocapsid antibodies. Comment on this clone: Its antigen is not known. The junction differs from germline at one of its ends, possibly a read error.

The CDR3 has 13 residues. Germline-derived CDR1 and CDR2 are SGHRS and YFSETQ. Profiled with immunoSEQ multiplex PCR; TCRdb holds only in-frame clones, not every one. The sample has 35,000 to 40,000 clones; around 66% are singletons. This TCR was recovered from a human donor who received a COVID-19 vaccine. The sequenced sample was CD4+ T cells from PBMCs cultured with HCoV-OC43 spike peptides, obtained before COVID-19 vaccination. Described subset: HCoV-OC43 spike overlapping peptide pool stimulation. This rearrangement joins TRBV5-1 to TRBJ1-2; tentative D call: TRBD1 (5 bases). CDR3 sequence reads: CASSLAGEYDYTF. As DNA, the CDR3 is TGCGCCAGCAGCTTGGCGGGGGAGTATGACTACACCTTC.